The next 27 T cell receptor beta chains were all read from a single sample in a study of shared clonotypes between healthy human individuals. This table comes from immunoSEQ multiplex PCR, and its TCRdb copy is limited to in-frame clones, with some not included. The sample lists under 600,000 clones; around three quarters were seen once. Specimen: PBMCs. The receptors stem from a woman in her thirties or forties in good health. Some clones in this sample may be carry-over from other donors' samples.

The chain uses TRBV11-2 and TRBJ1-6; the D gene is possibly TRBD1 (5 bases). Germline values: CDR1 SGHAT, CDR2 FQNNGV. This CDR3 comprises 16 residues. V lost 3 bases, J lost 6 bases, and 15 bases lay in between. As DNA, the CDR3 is TGTGCCAGCAGCTTCGGGCAGGGCCTCCCTAATTCACCCCTCCACTTT. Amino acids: CASSFGQGLPNSPLHF.

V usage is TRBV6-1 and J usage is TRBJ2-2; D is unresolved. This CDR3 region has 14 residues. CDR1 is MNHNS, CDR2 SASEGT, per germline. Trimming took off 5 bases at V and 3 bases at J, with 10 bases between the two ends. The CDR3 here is CASSRSPYTGELFF. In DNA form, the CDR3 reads TGTGCCAGCAGTAGGTCGCCCTACACCGGGGAGCTGTTTTTT.

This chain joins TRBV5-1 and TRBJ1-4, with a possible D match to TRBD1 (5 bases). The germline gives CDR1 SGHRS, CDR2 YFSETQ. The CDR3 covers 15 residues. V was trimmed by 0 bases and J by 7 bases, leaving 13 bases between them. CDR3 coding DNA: TGCGCCAGCAGCTTGGCCCAGGGTGGGATTGAAAAACTGTTTTTT. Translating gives CASSLAQGGIEKLFF.

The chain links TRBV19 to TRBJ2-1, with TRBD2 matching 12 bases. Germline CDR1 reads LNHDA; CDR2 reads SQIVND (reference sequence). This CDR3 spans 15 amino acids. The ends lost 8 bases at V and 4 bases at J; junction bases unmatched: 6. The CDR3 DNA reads TGTGCCAGTGGCCACACTAGCGGGGGGTACAATGAGCAGTTCTTC. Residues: CASGHTSGGYNEQFF.

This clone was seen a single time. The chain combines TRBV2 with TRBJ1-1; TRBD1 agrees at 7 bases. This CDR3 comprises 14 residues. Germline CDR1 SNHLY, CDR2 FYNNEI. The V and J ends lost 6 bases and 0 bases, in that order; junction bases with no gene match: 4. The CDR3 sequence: CASSDTGVNTEAFF. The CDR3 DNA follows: TGTGCCAGCAGCGACACAGGGGTGAACACTGAAGCTTTCTTT.

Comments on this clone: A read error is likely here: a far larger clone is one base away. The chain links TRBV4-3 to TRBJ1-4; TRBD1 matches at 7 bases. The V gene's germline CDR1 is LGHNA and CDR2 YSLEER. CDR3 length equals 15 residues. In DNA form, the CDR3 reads TGCGCCAGCAGCCGAGAGACAGGGAAGGAAGAAAAACTGCTTTTT. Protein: CASSRETGKEEKLLF.

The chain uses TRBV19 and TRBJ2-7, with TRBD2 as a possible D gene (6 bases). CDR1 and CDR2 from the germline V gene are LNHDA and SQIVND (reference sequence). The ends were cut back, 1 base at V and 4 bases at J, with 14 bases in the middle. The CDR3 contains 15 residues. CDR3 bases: TGTGCCAGTAGTATAGGTGGCATTGGGACTTACGAGCAGTACTTC. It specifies CASSIGGIGTYEQYF.

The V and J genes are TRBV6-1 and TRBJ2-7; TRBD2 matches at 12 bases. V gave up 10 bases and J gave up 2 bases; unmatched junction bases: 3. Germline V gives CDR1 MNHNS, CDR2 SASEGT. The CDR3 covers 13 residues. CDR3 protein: CATRTSGTYEQYF. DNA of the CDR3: TGTGCCACGCGGACTAGCGGGACCTACGAGCAGTACTTC.

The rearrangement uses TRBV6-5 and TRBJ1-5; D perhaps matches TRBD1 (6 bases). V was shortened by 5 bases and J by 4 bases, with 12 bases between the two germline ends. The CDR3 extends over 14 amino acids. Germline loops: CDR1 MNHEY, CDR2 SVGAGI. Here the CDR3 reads CASSHRDENQPQHF. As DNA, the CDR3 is TGTGCCAGCAGTCACAGGGATGAGAATCAGCCCCAGCATTTT.

DNA for the CDR3: TGTGCCAGCAGTGGGCCCCGGTTTGGCCCCGAGAGGGATCAGCCCCAGCATTTT. Its protein product is CASSGPRFGPERDQPQHF. The chain uses TRBV2 and TRBJ1-5; D is uncertain. The CDR3 covers 18 residues. The germline gives CDR1 SNHLY, CDR2 FYNNEI. Trimming removed 4 bases at V and 5 bases at J, with 24 bases between.

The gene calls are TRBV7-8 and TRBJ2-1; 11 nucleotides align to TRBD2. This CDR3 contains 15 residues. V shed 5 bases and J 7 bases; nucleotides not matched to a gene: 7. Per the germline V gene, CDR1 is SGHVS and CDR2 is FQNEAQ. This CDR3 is CASSNHLAGGNEQFF. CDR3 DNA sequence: TGTGCCAGCAGCAACCACTTAGCGGGAGGGAATGAGCAGTTCTTC. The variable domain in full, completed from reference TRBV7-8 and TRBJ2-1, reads GAGVSQSPRYKVAKRGQDVALRCDPISGHVSLFWYQQALGQGPEFLTYFQNEAQLDKSGLPSDRFFAERPEGSVSTLKIQRTQQEDSAVYLCASSNHLAGGNEQFFGPGTRLTVL.

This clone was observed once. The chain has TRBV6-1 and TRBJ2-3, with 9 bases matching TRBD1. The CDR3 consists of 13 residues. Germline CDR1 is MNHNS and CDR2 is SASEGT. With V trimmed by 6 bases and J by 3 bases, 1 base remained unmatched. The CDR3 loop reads CASRDRGTDTQYF. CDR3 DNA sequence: TGTGCCAGCAGGGACAGGGGAACAGATACGCAGTATTTT.

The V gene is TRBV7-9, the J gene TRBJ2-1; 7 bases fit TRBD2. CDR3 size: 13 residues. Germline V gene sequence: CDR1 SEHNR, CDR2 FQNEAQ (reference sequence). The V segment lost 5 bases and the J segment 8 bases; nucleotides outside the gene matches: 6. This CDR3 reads CASSERRGDEQFF. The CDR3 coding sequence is TGTGCCAGCAGCGAGCGCCGGGGGGATGAGCAGTTCTTC.

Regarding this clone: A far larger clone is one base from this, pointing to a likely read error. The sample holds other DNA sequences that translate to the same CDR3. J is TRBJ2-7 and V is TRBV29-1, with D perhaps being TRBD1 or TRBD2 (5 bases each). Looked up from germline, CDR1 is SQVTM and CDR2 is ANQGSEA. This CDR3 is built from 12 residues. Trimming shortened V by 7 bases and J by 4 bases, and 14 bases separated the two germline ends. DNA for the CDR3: TGCAGCGGCCGGGACGGAGCTTACGAGCAGTACTTC. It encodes CSGRDGAYEQYF.

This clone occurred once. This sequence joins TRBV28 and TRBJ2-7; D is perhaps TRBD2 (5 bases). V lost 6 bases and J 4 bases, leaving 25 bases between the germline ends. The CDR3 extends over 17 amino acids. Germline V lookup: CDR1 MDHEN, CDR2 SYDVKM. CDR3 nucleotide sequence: TGTGCCAGCAGCCCACCCGGACCCCCCGCGAGGGCTTACGAGCAGTACTTC. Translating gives CASSPPGPPARAYEQYF.

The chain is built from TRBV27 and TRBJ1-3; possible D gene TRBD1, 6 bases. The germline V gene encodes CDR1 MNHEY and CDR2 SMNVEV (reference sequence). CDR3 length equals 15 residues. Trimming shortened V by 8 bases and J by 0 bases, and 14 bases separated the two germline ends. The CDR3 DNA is TGTGCCAGCGAACTCAGGGGAGACTCTGGAAACACCATATATTTT. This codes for CASELRGDSGNTIYF.

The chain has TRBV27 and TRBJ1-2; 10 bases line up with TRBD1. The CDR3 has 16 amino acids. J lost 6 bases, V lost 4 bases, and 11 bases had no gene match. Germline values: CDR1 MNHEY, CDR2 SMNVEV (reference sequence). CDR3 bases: TGTGCCAGCAGTTCCCAAGGGACAGGGGCGAGACATGGCTACACCTTC. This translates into CASSSQGTGARHGYTF.

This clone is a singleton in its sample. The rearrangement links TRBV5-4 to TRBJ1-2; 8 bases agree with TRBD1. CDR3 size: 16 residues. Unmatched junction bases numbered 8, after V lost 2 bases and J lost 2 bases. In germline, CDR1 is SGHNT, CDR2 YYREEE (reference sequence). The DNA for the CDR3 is TGTGCCAGCAGCTTCGGGACCTCAGGGGGCAACTATGGCTACACCTTC. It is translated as CASSFGTSGGNYGYTF. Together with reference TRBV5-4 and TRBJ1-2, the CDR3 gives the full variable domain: ETGVTQSPTHLIKTRGQQVTLRCSSQSGHNTVSWYQQALGQGPQFIFQYYREEENGRGNFPPRFSGLQFPNYSSELNVNALELDDSALYLCASSFGTSGGNYGYTFGSGTRLTVV.

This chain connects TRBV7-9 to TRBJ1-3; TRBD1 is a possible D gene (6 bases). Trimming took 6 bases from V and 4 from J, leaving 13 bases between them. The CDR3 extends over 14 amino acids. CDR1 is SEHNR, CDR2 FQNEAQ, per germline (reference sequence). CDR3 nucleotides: TGTGCCAGCAGTAGGGACATATCCGGAAACACCATATATTTT. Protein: CASSRDISGNTIYF.

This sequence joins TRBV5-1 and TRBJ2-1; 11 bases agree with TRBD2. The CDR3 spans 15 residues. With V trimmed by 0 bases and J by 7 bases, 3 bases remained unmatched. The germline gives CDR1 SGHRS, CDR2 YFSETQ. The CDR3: CASSLELAGDNEQFF. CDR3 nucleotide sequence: TGCGCCAGCAGCTTGGAACTAGCGGGAGATAATGAGCAGTTCTTC.

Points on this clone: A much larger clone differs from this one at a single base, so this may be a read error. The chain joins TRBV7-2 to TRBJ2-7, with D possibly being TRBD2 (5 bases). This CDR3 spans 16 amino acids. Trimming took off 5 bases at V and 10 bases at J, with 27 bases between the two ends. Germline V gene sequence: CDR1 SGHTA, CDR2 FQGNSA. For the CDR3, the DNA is TGTGCCAGCAGCCCCAGGCCACTAGTTTCGGAACCTGAACAGTACTTC. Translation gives CASSPRPLVSEPEQYF.

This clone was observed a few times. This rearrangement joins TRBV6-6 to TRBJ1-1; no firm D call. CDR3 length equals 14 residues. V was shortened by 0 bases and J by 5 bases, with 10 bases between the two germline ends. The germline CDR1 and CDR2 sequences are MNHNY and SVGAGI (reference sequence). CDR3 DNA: TGTGCCAGCAGTTACTCGAGCCTGATTACTGAAGCTTTCTTT. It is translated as CASSYSSLITEAFF.

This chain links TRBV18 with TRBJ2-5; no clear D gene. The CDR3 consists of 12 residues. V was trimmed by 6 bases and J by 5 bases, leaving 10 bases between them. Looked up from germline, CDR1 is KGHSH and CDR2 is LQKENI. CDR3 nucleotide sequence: TGTGCCAGCTCGCTCTCTGGGGAGACCCAGTACTTC. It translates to CASSLSGETQYF.

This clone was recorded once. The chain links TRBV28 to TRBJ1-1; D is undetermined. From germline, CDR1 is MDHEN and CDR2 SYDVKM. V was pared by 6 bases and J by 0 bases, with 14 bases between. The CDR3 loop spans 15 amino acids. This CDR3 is CASSYSETLNTEAFF. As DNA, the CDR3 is TGTGCCAGCAGCTACAGTGAGACCTTGAACACTGAAGCTTTCTTT.

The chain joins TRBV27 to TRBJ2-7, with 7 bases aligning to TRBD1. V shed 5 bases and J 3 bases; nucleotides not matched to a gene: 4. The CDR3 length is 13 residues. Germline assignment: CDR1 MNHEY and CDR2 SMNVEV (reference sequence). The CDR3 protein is CASSQTGLYEQYF. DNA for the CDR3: TGTGCCAGCAGTCAGACAGGGCTCTACGAGCAGTACTTC.

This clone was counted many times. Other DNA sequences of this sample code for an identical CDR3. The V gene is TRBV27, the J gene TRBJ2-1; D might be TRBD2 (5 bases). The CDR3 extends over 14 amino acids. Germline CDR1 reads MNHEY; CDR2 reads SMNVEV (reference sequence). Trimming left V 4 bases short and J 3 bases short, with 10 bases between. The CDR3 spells CASSSQGGYNEQFF. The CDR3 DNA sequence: TGTGCCAGCAGTTCCCAAGGAGGCTACAATGAGCAGTTCTTC.

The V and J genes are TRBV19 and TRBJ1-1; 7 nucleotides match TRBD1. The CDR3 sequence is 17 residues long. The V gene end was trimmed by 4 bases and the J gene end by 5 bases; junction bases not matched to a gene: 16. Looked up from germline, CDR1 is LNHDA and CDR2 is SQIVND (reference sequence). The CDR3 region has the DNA TGTGCCAGTAGTACCATGCTAACATACAGGGGTGGGACTGAAGCTTTCTTT. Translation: CASSTMLTYRGGTEAFF.